A selection of T cell receptor beta chains follows, all from one sample in a study of CD4 T cells in relation to SARS-CoV-2 and coronaviruses. Libraries were prepared by immunoSEQ multiplex PCR; TCRdb keeps only in-frame clonotypes and omits some of them. The sample lists around 22,000 clones; over 70% were seen once. These receptors have no identified antigens. The sample taken for sequencing was CD4+ T cells from PBMCs, cultured in vitro. The receptors were sampled from a human donor in good health. The CDR3 runs from the conserved cysteine through the conserved F or W. The order of the fields is clone size, CDR3 length, D gene, V gene, J gene, CDR3 protein, CDR3 DNA. D genes are given only for firm matches. Expanded clones are given a class, and other clones once, few, many or no size at all.

.,15,TRBD1,TRBV6-2/TRBV6-3,TRBJ1-1,CASSYLGGAGTEAFF,TGTGCCAGCAGTTACCTAGGGGGCGCGGGGACTGAAGCTTTCTTT
.,13,.,TRBV28,TRBJ2-7,CASIFRTGGEQYF,TGTGCCAGCATCTTTCGGACCGGCGGCGAGCAGTACTTC
.,15,.,TRBV19,TRBJ2-3,CASSIDSGRTDTQYF,TGTGCCAGTAGTATAGATTCCGGACGCACAGATACGCAGTATTTT
.,14,.,TRBV5-1,TRBJ2-7,CASSLGGLYYEQYF,TGCGCCAGCAGCCTGGGGGGGCTATACTACGAGCAGTACTTC
.,16,TRBD2,TRBV5-4,TRBJ2-3,CASSFRTSGATDTQYF,TGTGCCAGCAGCTTCCGGACTAGCGGGGCCACAGATACGCAGTATTTT
few,12,TRBD2,TRBV29-1,TRBJ2-7,CSAVAGSYEQYF,TGCAGCGCCGTAGCGGGCTCCTACGAGCAGTACTTC
.,17,TRBD2,TRBV28,TRBJ2-2,CASSLWILAGGPGELFF,TGTGCCAGCAGTTTATGGATACTAGCGGGAGGACCTGGGGAGCTGTTTTTT
.,18,TRBD2,TRBV24-1,TRBJ2-5,CATSDFGGRGSRSETQYF,TGTGCCACCAGTGATTTCGGCGGACGCGGGAGTAGATCGGAGACCCAGTACTTC
once,13,.,TRBV30,TRBJ2-4,CAWRDIAKNIQYF,TGTGCCTGGAGGGACATAGCCAAAAACATTCAGTACTTC
.,15,.,TRBV28,TRBJ2-1,CASSLDLAAYNEQFF,TGTGCCAGCAGTTTGGATTTAGCGGCATACAATGAGCAGTTCTTC
.,16,TRBD1,TRBV9,TRBJ1-3,CASSVGAGGSGNTIYF,TGTGCCAGCAGCGTAGGAGCAGGGGGCTCTGGAAACACCATATATTTT
.,15,.,TRBV10-2,TRBJ2-7,CASSESNRGAYEQYF,TGCGCCAGCAGTGAGTCGAATAGGGGAGCGTACGAGCAGTACTTC
.,15,.,TRBV2,TRBJ2-4,CASRRAFLAKNIQYF,TGTGCCAGCAGGAGGGCCTTTCTAGCCAAAAACATTCAGTACTTC
.,13,.,TRBV5-1,TRBJ1-4,CASRMAGDEKLFF,TGCGCCAGCAGGATGGCAGGGGATGAAAAACTGTTTTTT
.,15,TRBD1,TRBV11-3,TRBJ2-2,CASSLESRGTGELFF,TGTGCCAGCAGCTTAGAGTCCAGGGGGACCGGGGAGCTGTTTTTT
.,12,.,TRBV5-1,TRBJ1-1,CASSLRDQEAFF,TGCGCCAGCAGCCTCCGGGACCAGGAAGCTTTCTTT
once,17,.,TRBV19,TRBJ2-2,CASSRGTTTSNTGELFF,TGTGCCAGTAGTAGAGGGACAACTACTTCGAACACCGGGGAGCTGTTTTTT
.,13,.,TRBV6-4,TRBJ2-2,CASSAGNTGELFF,TGTGCCAGCAGTGCAGGGAACACCGGGGAGCTGTTTTTT
.,13,TRBD2,TRBV3-1/TRBV3-2,TRBJ2-5,CASSQAGGETQYF,TGTGCCAGCAGCCAAGCGGGAGGAGAGACCCAGTACTTC
.,13,.,TRBV18,TRBJ2-2,CASSYRDAGELFF,TGTGCCAGCTCATACAGGGACGCCGGGGAGCTGTTTTTT
.,15,.,TRBV27,TRBJ2-7,CASSLFSRDPNEQYF,TGTGCCAGCAGTTTATTCTCCCGGGATCCCAACGAGCAGTACTTC
.,18,.,TRBV9,TRBJ1-1,CASSVGRGSWIMNTEAFF,TGTGCCAGCAGCGTAGGAAGGGGCTCTTGGATCATGAACACTGAAGCTTTCTTT
.,13,.,TRBV7-9,TRBJ2-1,CASSLSVPSEEFF,TGTGCCAGCAGCTTATCGGTGCCTAGCGAGGAGTTCTTC
few,13,.,TRBV7-2,TRBJ1-5,CASSLASNQPQHF,TGTGCCAGCAGCTTAGCTAGCAATCAGCCCCAGCATTTT
.,13,TRBD1,TRBV12-3/TRBV12-4,TRBJ2-7,CASSQIQGSEQYF,TGTGCCAGCAGCCAAATACAGGGGTCCGAGCAGTACTTC
.,14,TRBD1,TRBV11-2,TRBJ2-1,CASSTGTGYNEQFF,TGTGCCAGCAGCACCGGGACAGGGTACAATGAGCAGTTCTTC
.,18,.,TRBV28,TRBJ2-3,CASSLSVGTPSRTDTQYF,TGTGCCAGCAGTTTATCGGTTGGGACCCCCAGCCGCACAGATACGCAGTATTTT
few,12,.,TRBV18,TRBJ2-2,CASSPTTGELFF,TGTGCCAGCTCACCGACCACCGGGGAGCTGTTTTTT
.,16,TRBD1,TRBV7-8,TRBJ1-5,CASSPGQGGSNQPQHF,TGTGCCAGCAGCCCGGGACAGGGCGGTAGCAATCAGCCCCAGCATTTT